These 18 T cell receptor beta chains share one sample of origin, sequenced in a study of early T cells in non-severe SARS-CoV-2 infection. Using its own MiXCR run on the 5' RACE reads, TCRdb lists one record per CDR3 protein. The data show roughly 60,000 distinct CDR3 sequences, with about an eighth seen just once and 4% to 4.5% held by the top ten. Input material: whole blood. Receptors were obtained from an adult who was a healthcare worker with PCR-confirmed SARS-CoV-2 infection or an uninfected control (not recorded which).

This clonotype came up a few times. The gene calls are TRBV7-8 and TRBJ2-3; D uncertain. The germline V gene encodes CDR1 SGHVS and CDR2 FQNEAQ. This CDR3 has 17 residues. Trimming stripped 6 bases from V and 3 bases from J, with 22 bases between. DNA for the CDR3: TGTGCCAGCAGTGGGTGGAAGCTAGGACGGACGACAGATACGCAGTATTTT. Translated, it gives CASSGWKLGRTTDTQYF.

This clonotype occurred a few times. The chain carries TRBV7-9 and TRBJ2-7, with D unclear. This CDR3 spans 13 amino acids. Germline CDR1 and CDR2: SEHNR and FQNEAQ (reference sequence). V lost 1 base and J 7 bases, leaving 11 bases between the germline ends. This CDR3 is CASSLGTHGEQYF. The CDR3 nucleotides read TGTGCCAGCAGCTTAGGCACCCATGGTGAGCAGTACTTC.

The J gene is TRBJ2-2, the V gene TRBV27; tentatively, D is TRBD1 (5 bases). Trimming stripped 7 bases from V and 5 bases from J, with 23 bases between. Germline-derived CDR1 and CDR2 are MNHEY and SMNVEV (reference sequence). The CDR3 consists of 17 residues. The CDR3 DNA sequence: TGTGCCAGCAAAGGGGAAAAAGGTGCTCCAGGAACCGGGGAGCTGTTTTTT. As protein: CASKGEKGAPGTGELFF.

The chain joins TRBV5-1 to TRBJ1-2, with D perhaps TRBD1 (5 bases). The CDR3 consists of 13 residues. The germline CDR1 and CDR2 sequences are SGHRS and YFSETQ. The ends were cut back, 4 bases at V and 6 bases at J, with 13 bases in the middle. CDR3 in DNA: TGCGCCAGCAGCACGGACGGACAAAATGGCTACACCTTC. It codes for CASSTDGQNGYTF.

This clonotype was seen repeatedly, ten times or more. The rearrangement uses TRBV30 and TRBJ2-3, with D unclear. CDR1 GTSNPN and CDR2 SVGIG come from the germline V gene (reference sequence). The CDR3 extends over 11 amino acids. Trimming removed 1 base at V and 6 bases at J, with 5 bases between. The DNA of the CDR3 is TGTGCCTGGAGTGAGGCCGATACGCAGTATTTT. Its translation is CAWSEADTQYF.

This chain uses TRBV7-2 with TRBJ2-2; TRBD1 might be the D (5 bases). This CDR3 comprises 15 residues. Germline V gene data show CDR1 as SGHTA and CDR2 as FQGNSA. V shed 5 bases and J shed 4 bases, with 14 bases lying between them. The CDR3 DNA reads TGTGCCAGCAGCCACAGGATACAAGGCACCGGGGAGCTGTTTTTT. As protein: CASSHRIQGTGELFF. Full variable domain (rest looked up from reference TRBV7-2 and TRBJ2-2): GAGVSQSPSNKVTEKGKDVELRCDPISGHTALYWYRQSLGQGLEFLIYFQGNSAPDKSGLPSDRFSAERTGGSVSTLTIQRTQQEDSAVYLCASSHRIQGTGELFFGEGSRLTVL.

This chain's CDR3 is CASGGRSQPQHF. DNA for the CDR3: TGTGCCAGCGGAGGCCGTAGTCAGCCCCAGCATTTT. The chain is built from TRBV27 and TRBJ1-5; D gene ambiguous. Deletions cut 8 bases from V and 6 bases from J, with 11 bases between. The CDR3 length is 12 residues. CDR1 MNHEY and CDR2 SMNVEV come from the germline V gene (reference sequence).

This clonotype was counted at least ten times. The gene calls are TRBV29-1 and TRBJ2-5; D might be TRBD1 (6 bases). The germline V gene encodes CDR1 SQVTM and CDR2 ANQGSEA. The ends were cut back, 4 bases at V and 4 bases at J, with 13 bases in the middle. CDR3 length: 13 amino acids. CDR3 DNA sequence: TGCAGCGTTGTAGTGGACAGCGGAGAGACCCAGTACTTC. Its protein product is CSVVVDSGETQYF.

This clonotype occurred a few times. The genes are TRBV7-2 and TRBJ2-7; TRBD2 matches at 8 bases. Germline assignment: CDR1 SGHTA and CDR2 FQGNSA. With V trimmed by 4 bases and J by 0 bases, 5 bases remained unmatched. There are 15 residues in the CDR3. This chain's CDR3 is CASSSKRGSSYEQYF. The CDR3 DNA sequence: TGTGCCAGCAGCTCGAAGCGGGGGAGCTCCTACGAGCAGTACTTC. The variable domain in full, with the rest retrieved from reference TRBV7-2 and TRBJ2-7, is GAGVSQSPSNKVTEKGKDVELRCDPISGHTALYWYRQSLGQGLEFLIYFQGNSAPDKSGLPSDRFSAERTGGSVSTLTIQRTQQEDSAVYLCASSSKRGSSYEQYFGPGTRLTVT.

Here the CDR3 DNA reads TGTGCCAGCAGTGACCCCTGGGGGGGAATCGCTGGAAACACCATATATTTT. Its translation: CASSDPWGGIAGNTIYF. J is TRBJ1-3 and V is TRBV6-4; weak D call: TRBD1 (5 bases). CDR1 MRHNA and CDR2 SNTAGT come from the germline V gene. V was cut by 2 bases and J by 2 bases, with 16 bases left in between. The CDR3 extends over 17 amino acids.

The chain couples TRBV2 to TRBJ1-1; D is unclear. Trimming cost V 7 bases and J 7 bases, with 10 bases left between them. This CDR3 region has 11 residues. Germline assignment: CDR1 SNHLY and CDR2 FYNNEI. The CDR3 bases are TGTGCCAGCATTGCGAACGGTGAAGCTTTCTTT. Amino acids: CASIANGEAFF.

This clonotype has just a few counts. This chain links TRBV7-9 with TRBJ1-2; a weak D match, TRBD1 (5 bases). The V end lost 6 bases, the J end lost 1 base, and 15 bases lay between the germline ends. The CDR3 is 15 amino acids. Germline lookup yields CDR1 SEHNR and CDR2 FQNEAQ (reference sequence). CDR3 sequence: CASRSLGHLNYGYTF. CDR3 sequence (DNA): TGTGCCAGCAGATCTCTCGGACATCTTAACTATGGCTACACCTTC.

The sample holds many counts of this clonotype. This rearrangement joins TRBV29-1 to TRBJ1-1; 9 nucleotides align to TRBD1. CDR1 and CDR2 from the germline V gene are SQVTM and ANQGSEA. CDR3 size: 12 residues. V was pared by 6 bases and J by 4 bases, with 3 bases of the junction left unmatched. The CDR3 is CSVDRGSTEAFF. In DNA, the CDR3 is TGCAGCGTCGACAGGGGGAGCACTGAAGCTTTCTTT.

This clonotype came up a few times. This chain links TRBV6-6 with TRBJ2-5, with D perhaps matching TRBD2 (6 bases). CDR3 length: 15 amino acids. With 2 bases removed from V and 0 bases from J, the gap between germline ends came to 10 bases. Germline CDR1 reads MNHNY; CDR2 reads SVGAGI (reference sequence). CDR3 in amino acids: CASSYGGKYQETQYF. Here the CDR3 DNA reads TGTGCCAGCAGTTACGGGGGGAAGTACCAAGAGACCCAGTACTTC.

This clonotype was observed at least ten times. The chain uses TRBV6-4 and TRBJ2-1; TRBD2 matches 9 bases. Germline CDR1 is MRHNA and CDR2 is SNTAGT. Unmatched junction bases numbered 6, after V lost 0 bases and J lost 9 bases. CDR3 size: 15 residues. The CDR3 sequence is CASSDSLSGGSEQFF. CDR3 bases: TGTGCCAGCAGTGACTCCCTTAGCGGGGGAAGTGAGCAGTTCTTC.

The chain couples TRBV7-9 to TRBJ2-3; D not certain. The V gene lost 10 bases and the J gene lost 0 bases, with 5 bases spanning the gap. CDR3 length equals 11 residues. Germline CDR1 and CDR2: SEHNR and FQNEAQ (reference sequence). The CDR3 sequence: CATGSTDTQYF. The CDR3 region has the DNA TGTGCCACTGGGAGCACAGATACGCAGTATTTT.

CDR3 nucleotides: TGTGCCAGCAGTCGAGACAGGGAACACGAGCAGTACTTC. It specifies CASSRDREHEQYF. This chain joins TRBV7-2 and TRBJ2-7; 7 bases align to TRBD1. CDR1 and CDR2 (germline): SGHTA, FQGNSA. V shed 6 bases and J 5 bases; nucleotides not matched to a gene: 7. The CDR3 is made up of 13 amino acids. Based on the CDR3 plus reference TRBV7-2 and TRBJ2-7, the full variable domain is GAGVSQSPSNKVTEKGKDVELRCDPISGHTALYWYRQSLGQGLEFLIYFQGNSAPDKSGLPSDRFSAERTGGSVSTLTIQRTQQEDSAVYLCASSRDREHEQYFGPGTRLTVT.

The rearrangement uses TRBV9 and TRBJ2-6; 10 bases are a match to TRBD1. Per germline, CDR1 SGDLS and CDR2 YYNGEE. V was pared by 4 bases and J by 2 bases, with 6 bases of the junction left unmatched. CDR3 length equals 17 residues. In nucleotides, the CDR3 is TGTGCCAGCAGCCTCCGGGACAGGGGAGCTGGGGCCAACGTCCTGACTTTC. Its translation: CASSLRDRGAGANVLTF.